These 6 T cell receptor beta chains share one sample of origin, sequenced in a study of T cell responses to AZD1222 COVID-19 vaccine. Measured with immunoSEQ multiplex PCR; TCRdb has only the in-frame clones, and not every one. The sample contains about 60,000 clones, 70% to 80% of which appear only once. The source was peripheral blood, collected 28 days after the second AZD1222 dose. The receptors were gathered from an adult who received the AZD1222 COVID-19 vaccine.

This clone was observed once. The chain joins TRBV10-3 to TRBJ1-5; D might be TRBD1 (6 bases). The CDR3 contains 13 residues. V was trimmed by 10 bases and J by 1 base, leaving 11 bases between them. The germline V gene encodes CDR1 ENHRY and CDR2 SYGVKD. The CDR3 loop reads CATKGESNQPQHF. The CDR3 DNA reads TGTGCCACGAAGGGGGAAAGCAATCAGCCCCAGCATTTT.

This sequence joins TRBV2 and TRBJ2-3, with 9 bases that match TRBD1. Per the germline V gene, CDR1 is SNHLY and CDR2 is FYNNEI. V lost 5 bases to trimming and J lost 4 bases; unmatched junction nucleotides: 1. This CDR3 has 13 residues. CDR3 bases: TGTGCCAGCAGTCGACAGGGGGCAGATACGCAGTATTTT. It specifies CASSRQGADTQYF.

The gene calls are TRBV2 and TRBJ1-2; D is undetermined. The V gene's germline CDR1 is SNHLY and CDR2 FYNNEI. Trimming shortened V by 6 bases and J by 0 bases, and 8 bases separated the two germline ends. This CDR3 contains 13 residues. The CDR3 region has the DNA TGTGCCAGCAGAACAGATTCTAACTATGGCTACACCTTC. Translated, it gives CASRTDSNYGYTF.

The chain is built from TRBV10-3 and TRBJ1-1, with D perhaps matching TRBD1 (5 bases). CDR1 and CDR2 (germline): ENHRY, SYGVKD. CDR3 length: 14 amino acids. V dropped 6 bases and J dropped 7 bases, with 18 bases sitting between them. For the CDR3, the DNA is TGTGCCATCAGCCGGGGCGAAAGGAGTAATGAAGCTTTCTTT. It encodes CAISRGERSNEAFF.

The chain joins TRBV7-2 to TRBJ1-1; a weak D match, TRBD1 (5 bases). The V gene lost 3 bases and the J gene lost 4 bases, with 9 bases spanning the gap. The germline gives CDR1 SGHTA, CDR2 FQGNSA. This CDR3 has 13 amino acids. CDR3 sequence (DNA): TGTGCCAGCAGCTTGGGGCAGGGCACTGAAGCTTTCTTT. It encodes CASSLGQGTEAFF.

The chain joins TRBV9 to TRBJ1-2; D is possibly TRBD1 (6 bases). V was cut by 2 bases and J by 8 bases, with 16 bases left in between. The CDR3 contains 14 residues. Germline V gene data show CDR1 as SGDLS and CDR2 as YYNGEE. The CDR3 nucleotides are TGTGCCAGCAGCGTTGGGGCCTCCCAGGGGGGCTACACCTTC. Amino acids: CASSVGASQGGYTF.